The 29 T cell receptor beta chains presented below share a single source sample, sequenced in a study of monozygotic twins with inflammatory bowel disease. From the 5' RACE reads, TCRdb lists one entry per CDR3 protein and no DNA. This sample's clone table lists 300,000 to 400,000 distinct CDR3 sequences. Source material: blood. The receptor set was obtained from a human donor with ulcerative colitis or Crohn's disease, or a healthy co-twin of an affected twin (not recorded which).

The rearrangement uses TRBV6-2 or TRBV6-3 and TRBJ1-2; TCRdb returns TRBD1, unconfirmable since there is no DNA. CDR3 size: 15 residues. CDR1 and CDR2 from the germline V gene are MNHEY and SVGEGT. The chain's CDR3 is CASSYSFVGTYGYTF.

The chain is built from TRBV20-1 and TRBJ2-5; TCRdb outputs TRBD2, but without DNA this stays unchecked. Germline CDR1 reads DFQATT; CDR2 reads SNEGSKA (reference sequence). The length of the CDR3 is 16 residues. CDR3: CSARLTSGGAQETQYF.

The chain links TRBV4-3 to TRBJ1-1. Germline V lookup: CDR1 LGHNA, CDR2 YSLEER. The CDR3 extends over 15 amino acids. The CDR3 reads CASSQESRRNTEAFF.

The V call is TRBV5-1, the J call TRBJ2-3. Germline lookup yields CDR1 SGHRS and CDR2 YFSETQ. The CDR3 spans 14 residues. The CDR3 loop is CASSFGGVEDTQYF.

The chain employs TRBV9 and TRBJ2-2; as DNA is missing, the TRBD2 call by TCRdb cannot be tested. CDR1 and CDR2 from the germline V gene are SGDLS and YYNGEE. The CDR3 totals 17 residues. The CDR3 reads CASSVQGSGGLPRELFF.

V is TRBV4-3 and J is TRBJ2-3; lacking DNA, the TRBD1 call made by TCRdb goes unchecked. CDR3 length: 13 amino acids. CDR1 is LGHNA and CDR2 is YSLEER in the germline V gene. The CDR3 sequence: CASSGGFTDTQYF.

CDR3 in amino acids: CATSRDPGQGGQPHF. This chain links TRBV15 with TRBJ1-5; TCRdb lists TRBD1, though no DNA is available to test this call. Germline CDR1 and CDR2: LNHNV and YYDKDF (reference sequence). The CDR3 has 15 residues. The entire variable domain, with the rest obtained from reference TRBV15 and TRBJ1-5, is as follows: DAMVIQNPRYQVTQFGKPVTLSCSQTLNHNVMYWYQQKSSQAPKLLFHYYDKDFNNEADTPDNFQSRRPNTSFCFLDIRSPGLGDTAMYLCATSRDPGQGGQPHFGDGTRLSIL.

The chain uses TRBV3-1 and TRBJ2-3; TCRdb outputs TRBD1, but without DNA this stays unchecked. This CDR3 is 15 amino acids long. The germline gives CDR1 LGHDT, CDR2 YNNKEL (reference sequence). The CDR3 reads CASSLGRGIADTQYF.

The chain combines TRBV6-2 or TRBV6-3 with TRBJ1-1; TCRdb's D call, TRBD1, is unchecked because there is no DNA. The CDR3 sequence is 17 residues long. The germline V gene has CDR1 MNHEY and CDR2 SVGEGT. The CDR3 is CASSSFTSGTGSSEAFF.

This chain connects TRBV7-2 to TRBJ2-3. The CDR3 has 11 amino acids. Germline V gives CDR1 SGHTA, CDR2 FQGNSA. The CDR3 protein is CASSFGDTQYF.

This sequence joins TRBV27 and TRBJ2-7; with no DNA, the TCRdb D assignment of TRBD2 cannot be verified. CDR1 is MNHEY and CDR2 is SMNVEV in the germline V gene (reference sequence). This CDR3 has 15 residues. CDR3 loop: CASRLSGGVTYEQYF.

V usage is TRBV5-1 and J usage is TRBJ1-2; TCRdb gives TRBD1 as the D gene, but with no DNA this cannot be confirmed. Germline lookup yields CDR1 SGHRS and CDR2 YFSETQ. CDR3 length: 15 residues. The CDR3 region is CASSAGPGPNYGYTF.

The rearrangement links TRBV12-3 or TRBV12-4 to TRBJ2-7. This CDR3 is 15 amino acids long. The CDR3 region is CASSLQAGRSYEQYF.

The chain couples TRBV5-1 to TRBJ2-1. Germline CDR1 is SGHRS and CDR2 is YFSETQ. There are 15 residues in the CDR3. The CDR3 loop reads CASSADKSSYNEQFF. Full variable domain (remainder filled in from reference TRBV5-1 and TRBJ2-1): KAGVTQTPRYLIKTRGQQVTLSCSPISGHRSVSWYQQTPGQGLQFLFEYFSETQRNKGNFPGRFSGRQFSNSRSEMNVSTLELGDSALYLCASSADKSSYNEQFFGPGTRLTVL.

V usage is TRBV7-2 and J usage is TRBJ2-5. The CDR3 covers 13 residues. In germline, CDR1 is SGHTA, CDR2 FQGNSA. This CDR3 is CASSSQVQETQYF.

The chain employs TRBV3-1 and TRBJ2-3; the D call from TCRdb, TRBD2, cannot be confirmed without DNA. This CDR3 has 15 residues. CDR1 and CDR2 (germline): LGHDT, YNNKEL (reference sequence). This CDR3 is CASSHGASSTDTQYF.

The rearrangement links TRBV12-3 or TRBV12-4 to TRBJ1-5; TCRdb outputs TRBD1, but without DNA this stays unchecked. The CDR3 extends over 16 amino acids. The CDR3 reads CASSLSRDRGNQPQHF.

V usage is TRBV5-1 and J usage is TRBJ2-3; the TRBD2 assignment by TCRdb is unverifiable without DNA. Germline CDR1 reads SGHRS; CDR2 reads YFSETQ. CDR3 length: 13 amino acids. The CDR3 sequence: CASNERGTDTQYF.

The gene calls are TRBV4-1 and TRBJ1-2; TCRdb selects TRBD1, and the lack of DNA leaves this call unchecked. The CDR3 runs to 16 residues. In germline, CDR1 is MGHRA, CDR2 YSYEKL. The CDR3 loop is CASSQTQGIRVYGYTF.

The chain carries TRBV7-2 and TRBJ2-7. The CDR3 has 12 amino acids. Per germline, CDR1 SGHTA and CDR2 FQGNSA. The CDR3 region is CASSLHGYEQYF.

This sequence joins TRBV12-3 or TRBV12-4 and TRBJ2-6. This CDR3 region has 15 residues. The CDR3 loop is CASSFWNSGANVLTF.

The chain carries TRBV2 and TRBJ2-2; the TCRdb D gene call, TRBD2, has no DNA to confirm it. Germline V gene sequence: CDR1 SNHLY, CDR2 FYNNEI. This CDR3 is 17 amino acids long. CDR3 region: CASSDERSDESSGELFF.

This chain links TRBV7-9 with TRBJ2-3; TCRdb reports TRBD2, a call that lacks DNA to check it against. Germline assignment: CDR1 SEHNR and CDR2 FQNEAQ (reference sequence). The CDR3 totals 16 residues. This CDR3 reads CASSLTSGGAGDTQYF.

The chain employs TRBV6-1 and TRBJ2-4; the D call of TRBD1 rests on TCRdb alone, since no DNA is present to check it. CDR1 is MNHNS, CDR2 SASEGT, per germline. This CDR3 is 15 amino acids long. The CDR3 sequence: CASSEQQDSGNIQYF.

The chain carries TRBV7-2 and TRBJ1-3. The CDR3 runs to 14 residues. In germline, CDR1 is SGHTA, CDR2 FQGNSA. The CDR3 reads CASSLGNSGNTIYF. The complete variable domain, with remaining parts taken from reference TRBV7-2 and TRBJ1-3, reads GAGVSQSPSNKVTEKGKDVELRCDPISGHTALYWYRQSLGQGLEFLIYFQGNSAPDKSGLPSDRFSAERTGGSVSTLTIQRTQQEDSAVYLCASSLGNSGNTIYFGEGSWLTVV.

This sequence joins TRBV12-3 or TRBV12-4 and TRBJ2-6. The CDR3 length is 16 residues. The CDR3 spells CASSFPLGSGANVLTF.

The chain recombines TRBV7-9 with TRBJ2-2; the D call from TCRdb, TRBD2, cannot be confirmed without DNA. The CDR3 sequence is 14 residues long. Per the germline V gene, CDR1 is SEHNR and CDR2 is FQNEAQ (reference sequence). CDR3: CASVGGTNTGELFF. Supplemented by reference TRBV7-9 and TRBJ2-2, the full variable domain reads DTGVSQNPRHKITKRGQNVTFRCDPISEHNRLYWYRQTLGQGPEFLTYFQNEAQLEKSRLLSDRFSAERPKGSFSTLEIQRTEQGDSAMYLCASVGGTNTGELFFGEGSRLTVL.

The chain has TRBV19 and TRBJ2-3; there is no DNA to check the TCRdb D call of TRBD2. This CDR3 spans 16 amino acids. Per germline, CDR1 LNHDA and CDR2 SQIVND (reference sequence). CDR3 residues: CASSLSVAGSTDTQYF. The full variable domain, in which reference TRBV19 and TRBJ2-3 provide the parts outside the CDR3, is DGGITQSPKYLFRKEGQNVTLSCEQNLNHDAMYWYRQDPGQGLRLIYYSQIVNDFQKGDIAEGYSVSREKKESFPLTVTSAQKNPTAFYLCASSLSVAGSTDTQYFGPGTRLTVL.

This chain uses TRBV11-1 with TRBJ1-1; with no DNA, the TCRdb D assignment of TRBD1 cannot be verified. The CDR3 contains 18 residues. Per the germline V gene, CDR1 is SGHAT and CDR2 is FQDESV (reference sequence). The CDR3 loop is CASSLRLVPGGGNTEAFF.